The 6 T cell receptor beta chains presented below share a single source sample, sequenced in a study of brain T cells in children with intractable seizures (dated by TCRdb to the early 2020s). The time point label, as the study defines it: resected brain tissue, or blood drawn just prior to surgery. Libraries were made using the immunoSEQ multiplex PCR assay. Entries here come from immuneACCESS through TCRdb and include only in-frame sequences with V and J called. Some clones fail to appear in such tables; in the studies checked, an unresolved V gene covers under half of the shortfall, and the cause of the remainder is unknown. This sample gives about 80,000 clones in total; about 90% of them show up just once. About 23% of the sample goes to the ten largest clones. The starting material was peripheral blood, obtained at surgery. Receptor source: a girl aged 2 to 10 with Rasmussen encephalitis and intractable seizures.

This clone was counted once. V gene TRBV19 combines with J gene TRBJ2-7, with 9 bases matching TRBD1. The CDR3 has 13 residues. V shed 6 bases, J shed 2 bases, and the junction held 2 bases outside the gene matches. Germline CDR1 LNHDA, CDR2 SQIVND (reference sequence). CDR3 sequence: CASRGTGTYEQYF. DNA for the CDR3: TGTGCCAGTAGGGGGACAGGGACCTACGAGCAGTACTTC.

This clone was detected only once. The gene calls are TRBV18 and TRBJ2-7; D perhaps matches TRBD1 (5 bases). The germline V gene has CDR1 KGHSH and CDR2 LQKENI. The length of the CDR3 is 14 residues. Trimming cost V 1 base and J 6 bases, with 13 bases left between them. The CDR3 DNA follows: TGTGCCAGCTCACCACTCAGGGAAGGCTCCGAGCAGTACTTC. Translation gives CASSPLREGSEQYF.

V gene TRBV2 combines with J gene TRBJ2-2; D gene unclear. The CDR3 sequence is 13 residues long. V was clipped by 3 bases and J by 4 bases, with 6 bases between them. Germline loops: CDR1 SNHLY, CDR2 FYNNEI. The CDR3 sequence is CASSEEITGELFF. DNA for the CDR3: TGTGCCAGCAGTGAGGAGATCACCGGGGAGCTGTTTTTT.

The gene calls are TRBV11-2 and TRBJ2-3, with 11 bases that match TRBD2. CDR1 is SGHAT, CDR2 FQNNGV, per germline. The CDR3 consists of 16 residues. Trimming took 2 bases from V and 6 from J; bases not matched to a gene: 7. CDR3 sequence: CASSLTSGSPGDTQYF. The CDR3, as DNA: TGTGCCAGCAGCTTAACTAGCGGGAGCCCTGGGGATACGCAGTATTTT.

The chain joins TRBV9 to TRBJ2-1; 10 nucleotides match TRBD2. CDR3 length: 15 amino acids. V lost 4 bases and J lost 5; bases outside the gene matches: 6. Germline V gene lookup returns CDR1 SGDLS and CDR2 YYNGEE. CDR3 in amino acids: CASSLSGRPDNEQFF. The CDR3 region has the DNA TGTGCCAGCAGCCTTAGCGGGAGGCCGGACAATGAGCAGTTCTTC.

The chain links TRBV5-4 to TRBJ2-3; no reliable D call. Germline V CDR1 and CDR2: SGHNT, YYREEE (reference sequence). The ends were cut back, 0 bases at V and 4 bases at J, with 9 bases in the middle. The CDR3 is 14 amino acids. CDR3 in DNA: TGTGCCAGCAGCTTGGAAAGCTTGGCAGATACGCAGTATTTT. Its protein product is CASSLESLADTQYF.